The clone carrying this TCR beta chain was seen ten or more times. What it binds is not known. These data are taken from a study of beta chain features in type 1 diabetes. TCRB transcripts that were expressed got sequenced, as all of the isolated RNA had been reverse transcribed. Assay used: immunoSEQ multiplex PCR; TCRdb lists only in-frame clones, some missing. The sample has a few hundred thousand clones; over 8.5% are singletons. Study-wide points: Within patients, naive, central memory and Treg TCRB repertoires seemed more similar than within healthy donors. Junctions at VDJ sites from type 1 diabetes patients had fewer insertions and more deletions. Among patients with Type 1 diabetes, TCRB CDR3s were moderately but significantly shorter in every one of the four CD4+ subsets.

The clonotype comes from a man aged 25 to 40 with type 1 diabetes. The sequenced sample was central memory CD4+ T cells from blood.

The CDR3 nucleotides are TGTGCCAGCAGCTTATCCCCAGCAGATACGCAGTATTTT. Protein sequence: CASSLSPADTQYF. The genes are TRBV11-1 and TRBJ2-3; D unresolved. This CDR3 spans 13 amino acids. Germline V gives CDR1 SGHAT, CDR2 FQDESV (reference sequence). V was pared by 2 bases and J by 4 bases, with 7 bases between.